Below, 4 T cell receptor beta chains from the same sample are listed, as sequenced in a study of blood T cell repertoires in COVID-19. Using immunoSEQ multiplex PCR, the repertoire was profiled, and TCRdb retains in-frame clones only, with some absent. The sample holds 87,000 or so clones, roughly 86% seen once. The sample taken for sequencing was peripheral blood. These TCRs come from a man aged 40-50 years with acute or convalescent COVID-19.

V gene TRBV5-1 combines with J gene TRBJ1-1; no clear D. The CDR3 runs to 15 residues. CDR1 SGHRS and CDR2 YFSETQ come from the germline V gene. V gave up 2 bases and J gave up 3 bases, with 14 bases separating them. The CDR3 region is CASSFTLGPDTEAFF. The CDR3 bases are TGCGCCAGCAGCTTCACTTTGGGCCCGGACACTGAAGCTTTCTTT.

This chain uses TRBV14 with TRBJ1-1; perhaps TRBD1 as D (6 bases). The V end lost 1 base, the J end lost 9 bases, and 15 bases lay between the germline ends. CDR1 SGHDN and CDR2 FVKESK come from the germline V gene. The CDR3 is 14 amino acids. The CDR3 reads CASSQVSGGAQAFF. The CDR3 bases are TGTGCCAGCAGCCAAGTTTCGGGGGGCGCCCAAGCTTTCTTT.

The rearrangement joins TRBV30 to TRBJ1-5, with D possibly TRBD1 on 6 matching bases. The CDR3 is made up of 14 amino acids. Germline CDR1 is GTSNPN and CDR2 is SVGIG (reference sequence). Between the trimmed V and J ends, which lost 0 bases and 4 bases, there was a span of 10 bases. The CDR3 DNA is TGTGCCTGGAGTGTTAGTAGGGGGAATCAGCCCCAGCATTTT. It translates to CAWSVSRGNQPQHF.

The chain joins TRBV4-2 to TRBJ1-2; the D is unclear. Per the germline V gene, CDR1 is LGHNA and CDR2 is YNFKEQ. The V end lost 1 base, the J end lost 3 bases, and 15 bases lay between the germline ends. This CDR3 is 16 amino acids long. In DNA form, the CDR3 reads TGTGCCAGCAGCCAAGGCCCCGGGAGGGCCTACTATGGCTACACCTTC. This gives the protein CASSQGPGRAYYGYTF.